One sample yielded the 16 T cell receptor beta chains listed below, sequenced in a study of cytomegalovirus exposure and HLA in healthy donors. In the PCR, 60 Vbeta and 13 Jbeta primers were used. Sequenced by immunoSEQ multiplex PCR; TCRdb stores in-frame clones only, minus some. Listed are roughly 73,000 clones; 6.5% to 9.5% falls within the top ten. Sequencing was carried out using PBMCs. The receptors derive from a female donor in good health and CMV-seropositive.

The V call is TRBV19, the J call TRBJ2-2; D is undetermined. Germline CDR1 is LNHDA and CDR2 is SQIVND (reference sequence). This CDR3 is 14 amino acids long. V was clipped by 6 bases and J by 0 bases, with 8 bases between them. DNA of the CDR3: TGTGCCAGTAGCATTACAGCGAACACCGGGGAGCTGTTTTTT. This translates into CASSITANTGELFF.

V usage is TRBV15 and J usage is TRBJ1-2; possibly TRBD1 for D (5 bases). CDR1 and CDR2 from the germline V gene are LNHNV and YYDKDF (reference sequence). V lost 3 bases to trimming and J lost 8 bases, with 16 bases between them. This CDR3 contains 14 residues. The CDR3 region has the DNA TGTGCCACCAGCAGGGGAGGGGATCCGATAGGCTACACCTTC. Residues: CATSRGGDPIGYTF.

The chain has TRBV6-6 and TRBJ1-1; 9 bases align to TRBD1. After removal of 0 bases from V and 11 bases from J, the junction contained 13 bases not matched to a gene. The length of the CDR3 is 16 residues. The germline V gene encodes CDR1 MNHNY and CDR2 SVGAGI (reference sequence). In nucleotides, the CDR3 is TGTGCCAGCAGTTACTCGGGGCGACAGGGGGGACTGGATGCTTTCTTT. Its translation: CASSYSGRQGGLDAFF.

The V call is TRBV14, the J call TRBJ2-4; D possibly corresponds to TRBD1 (5 bases). CDR1 is SGHDN, CDR2 FVKESK, per germline. Trimming removed 9 bases at V and 14 bases at J, with 11 bases between. CDR3 length: 9 residues. The DNA for the CDR3 is TGTGCCAGAGGGGCCTGCGAGTACTTC. Translating gives CARGACEYF.

The V gene is TRBV7-9, the J gene TRBJ2-4; TRBD2 agrees at 8 bases. V was clipped by 5 bases and J by 1 base; unmatched bases: 7. The CDR3 sequence is 16 residues long. Germline CDR1 and CDR2: SEHNR and FQNEAQ (reference sequence). The CDR3 nucleotides are TGTGCCAGCAGCCCCTCGGGGGGGCCGGCCAAAAACATTCAGTACTTC. Translated, it gives CASSPSGGPAKNIQYF. The variable domain in full, with the rest retrieved from reference TRBV7-9 and TRBJ2-4, is DTGVSQNPRHKITKRGQNVTFRCDPISEHNRLYWYRQTLGQGPEFLTYFQNEAQLEKSRLLSDRFSAERPKGSFSTLEIQRTEQGDSAMYLCASSPSGGPAKNIQYFGAGTRLSVL.

The V gene is TRBV11-2, the J gene TRBJ2-7, with TRBD2 matching 12 bases. Per the germline V gene, CDR1 is SGHAT and CDR2 is FQNNGV. The CDR3 consists of 15 residues. V lost 5 bases and J lost 6; bases outside the gene matches: 8. The CDR3 loop is CASSPDLAGGREQYF. The CDR3 nucleotides read TGTGCCAGCAGCCCGGATCTAGCGGGGGGGCGCGAGCAGTACTTC.

V usage is TRBV5-5 and J usage is TRBJ2-5; tentatively, D is TRBD1 (5 bases). The J call is uncertain, as TRBJ2-7 better fits the DNA end. The germline V gene has CDR1 SGHKS and CDR2 YYEKEE (reference sequence). The CDR3 runs 16 residues. CDR3 sequence (DNA): TGTGCCAGCAGCCGAAACGCTAGGGGTAGCTCCTACGAGCAGTACTTC. Translating it yields CASSRNARGSSYEQYF.

This sequence joins TRBV6-1 and TRBJ1-2; D is ambiguous. The CDR3 covers 13 residues. V was shortened by 7 bases and J by 8 bases, with 17 bases between the two germline ends. From germline, CDR1 is MNHNS and CDR2 SASEGT. DNA of the CDR3: TGTGCCAGCACAGTCCGGGAAGCGGAAGGCTACACCTTC. This codes for CASTVREAEGYTF.

The V call is TRBV30, the J call TRBJ1-1; D is unresolved. CDR3 size: 11 residues. V was clipped by 0 bases and J by 13 bases, with 12 bases between them. Germline V gives CDR1 GTSNPN, CDR2 SVGIG (reference sequence). CDR3 bases: TGTGCCTGGAGTGTGGGGTCGGGAGATTTCTTT. Protein product: CAWSVGSGDFF. Full variable domain (missing parts from reference TRBV30 and TRBJ1-1): SQTIHQWPATLVQPVGSPLSLECTVEGTSNPNLYWYRQAAGRGLQLLFYSVGIGQISSEVPQNLSASRPQDRQFILSSKKLLLSDSGFYLCAWSVGSGDFFGQGTRLTVV.

The chain recombines TRBV5-1 with TRBJ2-3; 10 positions agree with TRBD2. With V trimmed by 2 bases and J by 2 bases, 8 bases remained unmatched. CDR3 length equals 17 residues. Germline CDR1 reads SGHRS; CDR2 reads YFSETQ. In DNA form, the CDR3 reads TGCGCCAGCAGCTTAACTACTAGCGGGGATACCACAGATACGCAGTATTTT. Translation gives CASSLTTSGDTTDTQYF.

The J gene is TRBJ1-2, the V gene TRBV7-2; no reliable D call. The CDR3 has 13 amino acids. CDR1 SGHTA and CDR2 FQGNSA come from the germline V gene. V gave up 1 base and J gave up 7 bases, with 10 bases separating them. The CDR3 loop is CASSLVQARGYTF. The CDR3 DNA is TGTGCCAGCAGCTTAGTTCAGGCTCGTGGCTACACCTTC.

CDR3 nucleotide sequence: TGTGCCTGGGACGCGACAGGGAACACTGAAGCTTTCTTT. The encoded protein is CAWDATGNTEAFF. The chain carries TRBV30 and TRBJ1-1; the D gene is possibly TRBD1 (6 bases). Trimming removed 5 bases from V and 1 base from J, with 11 bases in between. CDR3 size: 13 residues. Germline V lookup: CDR1 GTSNPN, CDR2 SVGIG (reference sequence).

This chain uses TRBV7-2 with TRBJ2-3; 9 nucleotides agree with TRBD2. Germline assignment: CDR1 SGHTA and CDR2 FQGNSA. This CDR3 has 17 amino acids. Losses at the gene ends were 1 base for V and 0 bases for J; bases not matched to a gene: 5. The CDR3 loop is CASSLGAGGPSTDTQYF. The CDR3 bases are TGTGCCAGCAGCTTAGGGGCGGGGGGGCCAAGCACAGATACGCAGTATTTT. Full variable domain (rest looked up from reference TRBV7-2 and TRBJ2-3): GAGVSQSPSNKVTEKGKDVELRCDPISGHTALYWYRQSLGQGLEFLIYFQGNSAPDKSGLPSDRFSAERTGGSVSTLTIQRTQQEDSAVYLCASSLGAGGPSTDTQYFGPGTRLTVL.

This sequence joins TRBV5-4 and TRBJ2-1; D may be TRBD1 (5 bases). The CDR3 runs 18 residues. Looked up from germline, CDR1 is SGHNT and CDR2 is YYREEE (reference sequence). The V gene lost 1 base and the J gene lost 0 bases, with 17 bases spanning the gap. The CDR3 reads CASSLSKGEFVSYNEQFF. CDR3 nucleotide sequence: TGTGCCAGCAGCTTGTCGAAAGGGGAATTCGTCTCCTACAATGAGCAGTTCTTC.

The rearrangement uses TRBV4-3 and TRBJ1-4, with D hard to call. The CDR3 spans 16 residues. Trimming pared 8 bases from V and 3 bases from J, leaving 19 bases between. Germline V lookup: CDR1 LGHNA, CDR2 YSLEER. Written as DNA, the CDR3 is TGCGCCAGCGCGCGAGGATTACCGGTTGCTAATGAAAAACTGTTTTTT. Protein: CASARGLPVANEKLFF.

The rearrangement joins TRBV5-6 to TRBJ2-7; D may be TRBD2 (6 bases). Germline V lookup: CDR1 SGHDT, CDR2 YYEEEE. The CDR3 covers 16 residues. The V end was cut by 1 base, the J end by 5 bases, with 19 bases between. The CDR3 is CASSLFLRLREDEQYF. The CDR3 DNA reads as TGTGCCAGCAGCTTGTTTCTCAGGCTAAGGGAGGACGAGCAGTACTTC.